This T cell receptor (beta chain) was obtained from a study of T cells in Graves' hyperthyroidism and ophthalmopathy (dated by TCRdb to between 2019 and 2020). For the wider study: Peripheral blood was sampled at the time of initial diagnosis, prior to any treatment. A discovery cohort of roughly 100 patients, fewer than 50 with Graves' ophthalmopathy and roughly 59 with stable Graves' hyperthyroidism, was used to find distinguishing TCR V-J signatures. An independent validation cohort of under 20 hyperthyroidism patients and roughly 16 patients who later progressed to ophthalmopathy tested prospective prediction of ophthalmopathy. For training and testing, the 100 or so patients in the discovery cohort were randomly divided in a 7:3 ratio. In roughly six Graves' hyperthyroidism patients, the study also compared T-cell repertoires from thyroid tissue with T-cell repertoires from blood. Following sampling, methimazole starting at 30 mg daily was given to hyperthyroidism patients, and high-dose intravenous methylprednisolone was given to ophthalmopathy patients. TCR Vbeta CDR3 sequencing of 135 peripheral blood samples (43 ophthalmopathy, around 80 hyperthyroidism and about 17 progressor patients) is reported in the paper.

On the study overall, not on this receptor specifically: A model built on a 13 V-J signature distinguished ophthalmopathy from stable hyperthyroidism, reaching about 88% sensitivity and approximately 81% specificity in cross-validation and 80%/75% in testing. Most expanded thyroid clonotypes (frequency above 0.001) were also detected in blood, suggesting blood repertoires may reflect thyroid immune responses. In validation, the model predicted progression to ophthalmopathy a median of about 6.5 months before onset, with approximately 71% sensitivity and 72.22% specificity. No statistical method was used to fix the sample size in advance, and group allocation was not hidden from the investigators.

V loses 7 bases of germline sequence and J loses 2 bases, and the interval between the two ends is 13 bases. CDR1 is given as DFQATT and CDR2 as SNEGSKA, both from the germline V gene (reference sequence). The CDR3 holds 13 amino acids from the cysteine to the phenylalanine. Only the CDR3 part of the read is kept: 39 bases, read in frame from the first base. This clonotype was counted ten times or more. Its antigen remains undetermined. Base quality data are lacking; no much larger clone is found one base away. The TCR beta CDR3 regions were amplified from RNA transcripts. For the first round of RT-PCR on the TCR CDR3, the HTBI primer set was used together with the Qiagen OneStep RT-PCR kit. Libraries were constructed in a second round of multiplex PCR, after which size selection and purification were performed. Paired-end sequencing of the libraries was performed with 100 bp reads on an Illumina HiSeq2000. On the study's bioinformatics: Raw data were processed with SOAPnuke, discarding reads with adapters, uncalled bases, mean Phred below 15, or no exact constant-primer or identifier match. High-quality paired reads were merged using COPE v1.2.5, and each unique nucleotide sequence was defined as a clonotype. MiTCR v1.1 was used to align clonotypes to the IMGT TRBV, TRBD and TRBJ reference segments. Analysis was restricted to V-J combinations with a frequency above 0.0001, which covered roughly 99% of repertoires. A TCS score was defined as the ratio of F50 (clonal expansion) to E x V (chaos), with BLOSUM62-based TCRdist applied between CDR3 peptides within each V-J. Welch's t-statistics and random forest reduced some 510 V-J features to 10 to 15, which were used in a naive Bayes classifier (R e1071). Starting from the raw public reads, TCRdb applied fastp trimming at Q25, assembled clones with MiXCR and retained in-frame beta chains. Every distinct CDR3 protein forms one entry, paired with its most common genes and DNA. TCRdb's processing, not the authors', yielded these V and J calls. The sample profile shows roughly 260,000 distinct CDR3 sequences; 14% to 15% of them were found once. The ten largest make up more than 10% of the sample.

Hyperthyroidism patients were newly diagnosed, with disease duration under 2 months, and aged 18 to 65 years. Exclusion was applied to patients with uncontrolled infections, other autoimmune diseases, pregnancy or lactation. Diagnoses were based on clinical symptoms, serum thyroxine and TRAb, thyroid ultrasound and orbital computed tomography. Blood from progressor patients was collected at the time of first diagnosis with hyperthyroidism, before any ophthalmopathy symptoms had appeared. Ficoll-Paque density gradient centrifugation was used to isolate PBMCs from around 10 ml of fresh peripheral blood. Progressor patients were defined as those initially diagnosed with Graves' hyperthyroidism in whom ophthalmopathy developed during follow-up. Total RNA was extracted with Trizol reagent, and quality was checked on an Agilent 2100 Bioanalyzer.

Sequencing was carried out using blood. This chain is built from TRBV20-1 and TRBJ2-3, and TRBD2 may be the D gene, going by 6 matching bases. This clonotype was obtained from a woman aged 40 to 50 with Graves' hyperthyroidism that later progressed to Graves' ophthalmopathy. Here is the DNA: TGCAGTGAAGTAGCGGACACCACAGATACGCAGTATTTT. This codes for CSEVADTTDTQYF.